This TCR beta chain was found in a study of blood T cell repertoires in COVID-19 (dated by TCRdb to 2020 to 2021). Turning to the overall study: Collaborator samples came from the United States, Italy and Spain and covered acute and convalescent phases of COVID-19. The material from the prospective study consisted of cDNA or gDNA derived from T cells, B-cell-depleted T cells, or PBMCs. Deeply sampled blood TCRbeta repertoires from subjects exposed to, actively infected with, or recovered from COVID-19 were included in the dataset. The repertoires were made available in a free public database intended to serve as a resource for research on the immune response to SARS-CoV-2. Samples came from the ongoing ImmuneRACE study (first 160 participants) plus 1,254 subjects from 6 global collaborators. Sample metadata almost always included a de-identified subject ID, COVID-19 status, age in years and sex. HLA class I and class II types, where available, came from metadata supplied by the sample provider rather than from assay-based typing.

The study at large found these results: How much clinical and demographic metadata was included differed by source and by participant, and the metadata was provided uncurated.

This clone appeared a single time. It lacks a known antigen. Per-base quality was not reported, and no clone a single base away is much larger than it. One collaborating source in Seattle enrolled patients during active infection and followed them longitudinally through the course of disease. Each collaborating institution followed its own protocols to collect whole blood in K2EDTA tubes. For TCRbeta analysis, collaborators shipped samples as frozen whole blood, isolated PBMCs, or DNA extracted from either of those sample types. TCRbeta CDR3 regions were amplified from genomic DNA using the immunoSEQ Assay, a bias-controlled multiplex PCR. The published analysis was carried out like this. The number of nucleated cells in each sample was estimated by amplification of reference gene primers within the assay. Sequence reads were collapsed and filtered to measure the absolute abundance of every unique TCRbeta CDR3 rearrangement. Productive Simpson clonality was computed per sample as the square root of Simpson's diversity index over productive rearrangements. TCRdb obtained this table from immuneACCESS and retained in-frame rearrangements with V and J assigned. These tables miss some clones; where compared with another copy, unresolved V genes account for less than half of the shortfall, and the remainder is unexplained. Clonal size and the V and J genes are those of that table, whereas D and trimming came from the DNA. The sample includes approximately 47,000 clones, with around 86% observed a single time. The top ten constitute less than 3% of the sample.

Trimming costs V 5 bases and J 7 bases, and their ends lie 20 bases apart. CDR3 length: 16 amino acids, cysteine to phenylalanine. CDR3 DNA only is kept here, 48 bases in frame from base 1. From the germline V gene, CDR1 is LGHNT and CDR2 is FRNRAP. The rearrangement joined TRBV12-5 to TRBJ2-2, and TRBD2 may be the D gene, going by 6 matching bases. The sample was peripheral blood. The origin of this receptor is a woman older than 75 with COVID-19, enrolled during active disease. CDR3 reads: CASGPGDSYANGELFF. The DNA reads as follows: TGTGCTAGTGGTCCGGGGGACTCATACGCGAACGGGGAGCTGTTTTTT. The full variable domain, with segments outside the CDR3 supplied by the reference TRBV12-5 and TRBJ2-2 proteins, appears as DARVTQTPRHKVTEMGQEVTMRCQPILGHNTVFWYRQTMMQGLELLAYFRNRAPLDDSGMPKDRFSAEMPDATLATLKIQPSEPRDSAVYFCASGPGDSYANGELFFGEGSRLTVL.